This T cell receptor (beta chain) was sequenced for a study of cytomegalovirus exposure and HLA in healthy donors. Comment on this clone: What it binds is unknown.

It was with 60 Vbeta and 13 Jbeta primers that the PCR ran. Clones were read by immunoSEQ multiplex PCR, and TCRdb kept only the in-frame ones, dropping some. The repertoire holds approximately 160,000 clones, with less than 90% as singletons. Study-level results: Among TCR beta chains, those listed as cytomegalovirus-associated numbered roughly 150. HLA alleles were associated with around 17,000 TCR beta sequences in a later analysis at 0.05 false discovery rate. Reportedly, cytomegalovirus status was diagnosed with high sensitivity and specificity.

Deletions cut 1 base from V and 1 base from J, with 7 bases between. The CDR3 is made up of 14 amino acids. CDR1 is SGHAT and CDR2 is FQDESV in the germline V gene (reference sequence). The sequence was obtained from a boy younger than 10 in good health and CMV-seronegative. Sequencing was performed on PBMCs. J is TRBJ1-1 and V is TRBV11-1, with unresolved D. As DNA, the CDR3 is TGTGCCAGCAGCTTAGACTTGCAGAACACTGAAGCTTTCTTT. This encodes CASSLDLQNTEAFF.